The 3 T cell receptor beta chains below come from one sample, sequenced in a study of T cell repertoires in cytomegalovirus infection (dated by TCRdb to between 2018 and 2020). The sequencing machine was an Illumina HiSeq 1500. TCRdb trimmed public reads at Q25 via fastp, called clones via MiXCR and kept in-frame beta chains. One record per CDR3 amino acid sequence lists the most common genes and DNA. This sample comprises some 320,000 distinct CDR3 sequences, 9% to 9.5% of them detected only once. The ten largest clones take up 4.3% of the sample. The sample comprised PBMCs. The receptor set was obtained from a human donor in good health (CMV status not recorded). Some clones in this sample may be carry-over from other donors' samples.

The chain joins TRBV6-2 or TRBV6-3 to TRBJ1-5, with TRBD1 as a possible D gene (6 bases). V was shortened by 6 bases and J by 3 bases, with 12 bases between the two germline ends. CDR3 size: 14 residues. CDR1 and CDR2 from the germline V gene are MNHEY and SVGEGT. The CDR3 sequence: CASSPGQYNQPQHF. In DNA, the CDR3 is TGTGCCAGCAGCCCAGGACAGTACAATCAGCCCCAGCATTTT.

This clonotype was found a few times. V and J are TRBV5-1 and TRBJ1-1; possibly TRBD1 for D (5 bases). The V and J ends lost 2 bases and 1 base respectively, with 9 bases between them. The CDR3 has 14 amino acids. The V gene's germline CDR1 is SGHRS and CDR2 YFSETQ. CDR3 sequence (DNA): TGCGCCAGCAGCTTCTCAGGGCCGAACACTGAAGCTTTCTTT. Translating gives CASSFSGPNTEAFF.

This clonotype showed up many times. The CDR3 reads CASTLPAGVNEQFF. The CDR3 DNA sequence: TGTGCCAGCACCCTCCCAGCGGGAGTCAATGAGCAGTTCTTC. The gene calls are TRBV7-2 and TRBJ2-1, with TRBD2 matching 8 bases. Germline V CDR1 and CDR2: SGHTA, FQGNSA. The ends lost 7 bases at V and 6 bases at J; junction bases unmatched: 8. The CDR3 spans 14 residues. The variable domain in full, with the rest retrieved from reference TRBV7-2 and TRBJ2-1, is GAGVSQSPSNKVTEKGKDVELRCDPISGHTALYWYRQSLGQGLEFLIYFQGNSAPDKSGLPSDRFSAERTGGSVSTLTIQRTQQEDSAVYLCASTLPAGVNEQFFGPGTRLTVL.